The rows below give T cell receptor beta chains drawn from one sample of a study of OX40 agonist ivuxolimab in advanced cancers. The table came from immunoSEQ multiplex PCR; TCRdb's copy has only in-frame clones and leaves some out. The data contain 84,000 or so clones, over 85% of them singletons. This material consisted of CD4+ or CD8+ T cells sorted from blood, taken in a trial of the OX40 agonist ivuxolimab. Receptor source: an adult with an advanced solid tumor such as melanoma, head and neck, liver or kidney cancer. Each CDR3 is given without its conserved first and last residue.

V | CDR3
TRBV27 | ASSLWGEAGGTAGSYNEQF
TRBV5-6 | ASSLGTSGSLTYEQY
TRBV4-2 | ASSHFNEQF
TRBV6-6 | ASRQGVNTEAF
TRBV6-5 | ASSYSGPSNYGYT
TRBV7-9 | ASSLWGQETQY
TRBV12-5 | ASLKTGTGVSGEQY
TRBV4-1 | ASSQGIRQGAYEQY
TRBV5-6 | ASSRGSSYEQY
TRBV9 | ASSVDGAGYGYT
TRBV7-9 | ASSPRLAGGPSEQY
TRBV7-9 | ASSLVLGMNTEAF
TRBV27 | ASSLRGGSYEQY
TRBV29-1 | SVQEGASSQPQH
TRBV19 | ASIEGESADTQY
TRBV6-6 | ASTGDYYEQY
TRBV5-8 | ASSSGLAGERSYEQY
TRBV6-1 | ASSISETEAF
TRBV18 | ASSPERAWTPSEQY
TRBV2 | ASREMGGSYNEQF
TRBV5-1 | ASSSPGTAPYEQY
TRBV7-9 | ASSSRVEGQY
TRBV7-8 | ASSLVRDRMNTEAF
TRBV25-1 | ASSGTPSGSLF
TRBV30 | AWSVTPGLAPTYEQY
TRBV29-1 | SVEGRGQIANTGELF
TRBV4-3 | ASSQRPRDRAYEQY
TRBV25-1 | ASSGTGTSVNNEQF
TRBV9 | ASSVDLAGGNEQF
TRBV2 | ASRSTGYEQY
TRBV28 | ASSPRGREQY
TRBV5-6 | ASSPSPGTEAYEQY
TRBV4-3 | ASSPYEGYEQY
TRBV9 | ASSVGTRGSTDTQY
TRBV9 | ASSPIGVLGYT
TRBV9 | ASSGRTGRDTEAF
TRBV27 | ASSAGTGSNQPQH
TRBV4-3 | ASSQESVGSGLTNYGYT
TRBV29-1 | SVEGTSSYNEQF
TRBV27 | ASSFGQPSSYEQY
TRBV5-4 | ASSFGVDNEQF
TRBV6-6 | ASSWGGSYNEQF
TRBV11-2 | ASSRGNQPQH
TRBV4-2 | ASSQGRIPGSGELF
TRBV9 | ASSVEISGRRGGELF
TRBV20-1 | SATPGGGQF
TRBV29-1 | SVDMGQGEGQPQH
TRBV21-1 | ASSKVNEKLF
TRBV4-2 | ASSQDWTGGLPGYGYT
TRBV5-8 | ASSWGLYT
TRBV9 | ASSVAGANYGYT
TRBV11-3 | ASSARDQETQY
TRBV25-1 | ASSDPWTGSEQY